The 30 T cell receptor beta chains in this list originate from one sample, sequenced in a study of radiation and T cells in renal cell carcinoma (dated by TCRdb to the early 2020s). The library was produced with the immunoSEQ multiplex PCR assay. The immuneACCESS repertoire file appears here via TCRdb, limited to in-frame rearrangements. These files lack a portion of the clones; in checked studies, under half of the deficit traces to unresolved V genes, and the cause of the others is not known. For this sample the table gives about 78,000 clones, of which 80% to 90% were detected only once. Jointly, the top ten make up approximately 6.2% of the sample. This sample's time point label indicates: blood 4 weeks post-SBRT, at nephrectomy. What this sample's treatment or condition label stands for: 15 Gy SBRT to primary tumor, nephrectomy 4 weeks later. This specimen consisted of blood, obtained from a patient whose treatment included radiotherapy and nephrectomy. The receptors shown here come from a woman aged 70-85 years with renal cell carcinoma.

V is TRBV5-6 and J is TRBJ1-3; 11 positions agree with TRBD1. Trimming removed 4 bases from V and 4 bases from J; junction bases left unmatched: 4. The CDR3 contains 15 residues. Germline CDR1 is SGHDT and CDR2 is YYEEEE. In DNA form, the CDR3 reads TGTGCCAGCAGCAGCGGACAGGGGGCAGGAAACACCATATATTTT. It encodes CASSSGQGAGNTIYF.

The chain combines TRBV19 with TRBJ1-1, with D possibly being TRBD1 (5 bases). CDR3 size: 15 residues. Germline V gives CDR1 LNHDA, CDR2 SQIVND (reference sequence). Trimming removed 5 bases from V and 3 bases from J, with 16 bases in between. This CDR3 is CASSPSDIIYTEAFF. CDR3 sequence (DNA): TGTGCCAGTAGTCCCTCGGACATTATCTACACTGAAGCTTTCTTT.

The chain recombines TRBV11-2 with TRBJ1-2; D remains unclear. The CDR3 is 15 amino acids. V lost 0 bases to trimming and J lost 4 bases, with 12 bases between them. Germline-derived CDR1 and CDR2 are SGHAT and FQNNGV. The CDR3 DNA follows: TGTGCCAGCAGCTTAGATCGTCCAGGAACCTATGGCTACACCTTC. It specifies CASSLDRPGTYGYTF.

V is TRBV29-1 and J is TRBJ2-5; D is undetermined. Trimming took 3 bases from V and 5 from J, leaving 10 bases between them. CDR1 SQVTM and CDR2 ANQGSEA come from the germline V gene. The CDR3 has 12 residues. This CDR3 is CSVDNSWETQYF. CDR3 DNA: TGCAGCGTTGATAACAGCTGGGAGACCCAGTACTTC.

The chain combines TRBV28 with TRBJ2-7; the match to TRBD1 covers 12 bases. The CDR3 is 14 residues long. Germline CDR1 and CDR2: MDHEN and SYDVKM. The V gene end was trimmed by 4 bases and the J gene end by 6 bases; junction bases not matched to a gene: 4. CDR3 residues: CASSWGQGAFEQYF. The CDR3 coding sequence is TGTGCCAGCAGTTGGGGACAGGGGGCTTTCGAGCAGTACTTC.

Here the CDR3 DNA reads TGTGCCAGCAGCCTAGCGGACAGGGAGGATCAGCCCCAGCATTTT. Its translation is CASSLADREDQPQHF. V gene TRBV4-2 combines with J gene TRBJ1-5; 8 positions agree with TRBD1. V trimming: 4 bases; J trimming: 5 bases; junction bases outside the gene matches: 7. The length of the CDR3 is 15 residues. Per the germline V gene, CDR1 is LGHNA and CDR2 is YNFKEQ.

The rearrangement uses TRBV5-1 and TRBJ2-3, with 8 bases identical to TRBD1. Losses at the gene ends were 0 bases for V and 0 bases for J; bases not matched to a gene: 6. Germline V lookup: CDR1 SGHRS, CDR2 YFSETQ. CDR3 length: 17 amino acids. The CDR3 protein is CASSLAKTGVSTDTQYF. CDR3 coding DNA: TGCGCCAGCAGCTTGGCCAAGACAGGGGTTAGCACAGATACGCAGTATTTT.

The genes are TRBV30 and TRBJ1-1; possibly TRBD1 for D (5 bases). The V gene lost 2 bases and the J gene lost 3 bases, with 13 bases spanning the gap. Germline lookup yields CDR1 GTSNPN and CDR2 SVGIG (reference sequence). The CDR3 consists of 14 residues. The chain's CDR3 is CAWSYPGLHTEAFF. Here the CDR3 DNA reads TGTGCCTGGAGTTACCCAGGGCTCCACACTGAAGCTTTCTTT.

The chain links TRBV6-6 to TRBJ2-7; D perhaps matches TRBD1 (5 bases). Germline CDR1 and CDR2: MNHNY and SVGAGI (reference sequence). The CDR3 loop spans 13 amino acids. V lost 8 bases to trimming and J lost 6 bases, with 17 bases between them. DNA for the CDR3: TGTGCCAGCGCCTGGACCTCTGGGGCCGAGCAGTACTTC. As protein: CASAWTSGAEQYF.

This chain connects TRBV5-1 to TRBJ2-4; 7 nucleotides align to TRBD1. The CDR3 sequence is 14 residues long. Germline V CDR1 and CDR2: SGHRS, YFSETQ. Losses at the gene ends were 0 bases for V and 4 bases for J; bases not matched to a gene: 1. CDR3 sequence reads: CASSLEGQKNIQYF. Written as DNA, the CDR3 is TGCGCCAGCAGCTTGGAGGGACAGAAAAACATTCAGTACTTC.

The chain carries TRBV5-1 and TRBJ2-1, with 10 nucleotides matching TRBD1. V shed 0 bases and J 7 bases; nucleotides not matched to a gene: 4. The CDR3 consists of 15 residues. The V gene's germline CDR1 is SGHRS and CDR2 YFSETQ. This chain's CDR3 is CASSLVLGQGNEQFF. The CDR3 DNA follows: TGCGCCAGCAGCTTGGTATTGGGACAGGGGAATGAGCAGTTCTTC.

This chain connects TRBV11-3 to TRBJ2-3, with D tentatively TRBD2 (6 bases). V lost 11 bases and J lost 2, with 14 bases in between. CDR1 and CDR2 (germline): SGHNT, YENEEA. CDR3 length: 13 amino acids. For the CDR3, the DNA is TGTGCCGCCGCCGCGGGGAACACAGATACGCAGTATTTT. Its translation: CAAAAGNTDTQYF. Using reference TRBV11-3 and TRBJ2-3 for the parts outside the CDR3, the full variable domain is EAGVVQSPRYKIIEKKQPVAFWCNPISGHNTLYWYLQNLGQGPELLIRYENEEAVDDSQLPKDRFSAERLKGVDSTLKIQPAELGDSAVYLCAAAAGNTDTQYFGPGTRLTVL.

The chain joins TRBV19 to TRBJ2-6; D may be TRBD1 (6 bases). From germline, CDR1 is LNHDA and CDR2 SQIVND (reference sequence). V dropped 7 bases and J dropped 1 base, with 14 bases sitting between them. The CDR3 has 16 amino acids. In nucleotides, the CDR3 is TGTGCCAGTAAGAGGACAGATCTATCTGGGGCCAACGTCCTGACTTTC. As protein: CASKRTDLSGANVLTF. The variable domain in full, with the rest retrieved from reference TRBV19 and TRBJ2-6, is DGGITQSPKYLFRKEGQNVTLSCEQNLNHDAMYWYRQDPGQGLRLIYYSQIVNDFQKGDIAEGYSVSREKKESFPLTVTSAQKNPTAFYLCASKRTDLSGANVLTFGAGSRLTVL.

The genes are TRBV19 and TRBJ1-4, with D possibly TRBD1 on 5 matching bases. The CDR3 extends over 16 amino acids. The V gene lost 5 bases and the J gene lost 4 bases, with 17 bases spanning the gap. Per the germline V gene, CDR1 is LNHDA and CDR2 is SQIVND (reference sequence). CDR3 residues: CASSAPSGNNNEKLFF. CDR3 nucleotide sequence: TGTGCCAGTAGTGCGCCTTCAGGGAATAATAATGAAAAACTGTTTTTT.

The chain employs TRBV7-8 and TRBJ1-2; possibly TRBD1 for D (5 bases). This CDR3 is built from 16 residues. The germline gives CDR1 SGHVS, CDR2 FQNEAQ. V was clipped by 4 bases and J by 3 bases, with 18 bases between them. CDR3 nucleotides: TGTGCCAGCAGCTCGACCTTTACCGGGGCACACTATGGCTACACCTTC. Translation gives CASSSTFTGAHYGYTF.

Of note for this clone: The sample contains more than one DNA sequence encoding this CDR3. The CDR3 bases are TGTGCCAGCAGCTTAGATTGGGGAGGGACTGAAGCTTTCTTT. It translates to CASSLDWGGTEAFF. V is TRBV7-2 and J is TRBJ1-1; D gene unclear. With 1 base removed from V and 5 bases from J, the gap between germline ends came to 11 bases. The CDR3 is 14 residues long. In germline, CDR1 is SGHTA, CDR2 FQGNSA.

The chain joins TRBV28 to TRBJ2-7; 7 positions match TRBD1. Trimming at V came to 6 bases and at J to 3 bases, leaving 14 bases not matched to a gene. Germline CDR1 reads MDHEN; CDR2 reads SYDVKM. The length of the CDR3 is 16 residues. CDR3 sequence (DNA): TGTGCCAGCAGAGCGGCCACCTTAGGGGGCCACTACGAGCAGTACTTC. Translating it yields CASRAATLGGHYEQYF.

V usage is TRBV4-1 and J usage is TRBJ2-3; 10 bases are a match to TRBD2. This CDR3 contains 18 residues. V was pared by 3 bases and J by 7 bases, with 16 bases of the junction left unmatched. Germline lookup yields CDR1 MGHRA and CDR2 YSYEKL. This chain's CDR3 is CASSHLPGSGGAGNTQYF. Written as DNA, the CDR3 is TGCGCCAGCAGCCACCTACCCGGAAGCGGGGGGGCAGGAAATACGCAGTATTTT.

This chain connects TRBV19 to TRBJ2-5; 8 bases agree with TRBD2. The length of the CDR3 is 15 residues. J gave up 1 base and V 3 bases, and 4 bases lay outside the gene matches. Looked up from germline, CDR1 is LNHDA and CDR2 is SQIVND (reference sequence). CDR3 amino acids: CASSIGGGTQETQYF. CDR3 coding DNA: TGTGCCAGTAGTATCGGCGGGGGGACCCAAGAGACCCAGTACTTC.

V usage is TRBV5-1 and J usage is TRBJ1-1; D not resolved. The CDR3 is made up of 13 amino acids. Germline CDR1 and CDR2: SGHRS and YFSETQ. The V gene lost 3 bases and the J gene lost 1 base, with 7 bases spanning the gap. Here the CDR3 reads CASSSITNTEAFF. The CDR3 coding sequence is TGCGCCAGCAGCTCCATAACGAACACTGAAGCTTTCTTT.

V usage is TRBV19 and J usage is TRBJ2-7, with D possibly being TRBD1 or TRBD2 (5 bases each). Germline V lookup: CDR1 LNHDA, CDR2 SQIVND (reference sequence). The CDR3 has 14 amino acids. Trimming left V 4 bases short and J 0 bases short, with 10 bases between. CDR3 sequence (DNA): TGTGCCAGTAGTAGAGTCGGGACCTCCTACGAGCAGTACTTC. Translated: CASSRVGTSYEQYF.

The chain has TRBV6-5 and TRBJ2-1; TRBD1 matches 10 bases. CDR1 is MNHEY, CDR2 SVGAGI, per germline. This CDR3 has 14 amino acids. After removal of 5 bases from V and 9 bases from J, the junction contained 7 bases not matched to a gene. The CDR3 DNA reads TGTGCCAGCAGTGAGGGACAGGGGAGGATTGAGCAGTTCTTC. Translation: CASSEGQGRIEQFF.

The chain links TRBV19 to TRBJ2-3; TRBD1 matches 7 bases. CDR3 length: 15 residues. The V segment lost 8 bases and the J segment 2 bases; nucleotides outside the gene matches: 10. Germline loops: CDR1 LNHDA, CDR2 SQIVND (reference sequence). CDR3 residues: CASQGTVSFTDTQYF. CDR3 nucleotide sequence: TGTGCCAGTCAAGGGACAGTATCATTCACAGATACGCAGTATTTT.

The V and J genes are TRBV27 and TRBJ1-6; TRBD1 agrees at 7 bases. The ends lost 5 bases at V and 4 bases at J; junction bases unmatched: 5. The CDR3 runs 15 residues. Germline loops: CDR1 MNHEY, CDR2 SMNVEV (reference sequence). CDR3 bases: TGTGCCAGCAGTACCCGGACAGGTTATAATTCACCCCTCCACTTT. Translating it yields CASSTRTGYNSPLHF.

The chain combines TRBV20-1 with TRBJ2-1; tentative D call: TRBD2 (5 bases). Germline lookup yields CDR1 DFQATT and CDR2 SNEGSKA (reference sequence). V shed 4 bases and J shed 7 bases, with 5 bases lying between them. There are 10 residues in the CDR3. The CDR3 loop is CSATGNEQFF. CDR3 coding DNA: TGCAGTGCTACGGGGAATGAGCAGTTCTTC.

This chain connects TRBV9 to TRBJ1-1; no definite D call. This CDR3 comprises 15 residues. V was shortened by 0 bases and J by 0 bases, with 9 bases between the two germline ends. In germline, CDR1 is SGDLS, CDR2 YYNGEE. CDR3 protein: CASSVASEMNTEAFF. The DNA for the CDR3 is TGTGCCAGCAGCGTAGCTAGTGAGATGAACACTGAAGCTTTCTTT. Drawing the rest from reference TRBV9 and TRBJ1-1, the complete variable domain is DSGVTQTPKHLITATGQRVTLRCSPRSGDLSVYWYQQSLDQGLQFLIQYYNGEERAKGNILERFSAQQFPDLHSELNLSSLELGDSALYFCASSVASEMNTEAFFGQGTRLTVV.

V is TRBV7-2 and J is TRBJ2-2, with 10 nucleotides matching TRBD2. Germline trimming cut 0 bases from V and 2 bases from J; bases unmatched to any gene: 12. The CDR3 has 20 residues. The germline CDR1 and CDR2 sequences are SGHTA and FQGNSA. The CDR3 sequence is CASSLALIAGGMTNTGELFF. The DNA for the CDR3 is TGTGCCAGCAGCTTAGCGTTAATAGCGGGGGGTATGACCAACACCGGGGAGCTGTTTTTT.

The chain carries TRBV2 and TRBJ2-1, with 10 bases lining up with TRBD2. In germline, CDR1 is SNHLY, CDR2 FYNNEI. After removal of 4 bases from V and 4 bases from J, the junction contained 1 base not matched to a gene. The CDR3 contains 14 residues. CDR3 bases: TGTGCCAGCAGTGGAGCGGGGGGGTACAATGAGCAGTTCTTC. Translating it yields CASSGAGGYNEQFF.

The J gene is TRBJ1-2, the V gene TRBV2; maybe TRBD1 (5 bases). CDR3 size: 13 residues. The V end was cut by 5 bases, the J end by 8 bases, with 15 bases between. Germline CDR1 is SNHLY and CDR2 is FYNNEI. CDR3: CASSTGPQGGYTF. The CDR3 nucleotides read TGTGCCAGCAGTACCGGGCCCCAGGGAGGCTACACCTTC. The whole variable domain, remainder taken from reference TRBV2 and TRBJ1-2, is EPEVTQTPSHQVTQMGQEVILRCVPISNHLYFYWYRQILGQKVEFLVSFYNNEISEKSEIFDDQFSVERPDGSNFTLKIRSTKLEDSAMYFCASSTGPQGGYTFGSGTRLTVV.

The gene calls are TRBV5-4 and TRBJ2-7, with TRBD2 matching 8 bases. CDR1 is SGHNT and CDR2 is YYREEE in the germline V gene (reference sequence). V shed 4 bases, J shed 3 bases, and the junction held 6 bases outside the gene matches. This CDR3 is 14 amino acids long. DNA of the CDR3: TGTGCCAGCAGCCACCGGGGGGGGCACTACGAGCAGTACTTC. Protein product: CASSHRGGHYEQYF. Supplemented by reference TRBV5-4 and TRBJ2-7, the full variable domain reads ETGVTQSPTHLIKTRGQQVTLRCSSQSGHNTVSWYQQALGQGPQFIFQYYREEENGRGNFPPRFSGLQFPNYSSELNVNALELDDSALYLCASSHRGGHYEQYFGPGTRLTVT.